The rows below give T cell receptor beta chains drawn from one sample of a study of Graves' ophthalmopathy and Graves' hyperthyroidism. TCRdb fed the multiplex PCR reads into MiXCR, producing one record per CDR3 protein. Altogether some 150,000 distinct CDR3 sequences are present, 35% to 45% being singletons, with the ten largest covering 8% to 10%. Material for sequencing was peripheral blood. The source of these receptors is a man aged 30 to 45 with Graves' ophthalmopathy. CDR3s include the opening cysteine and the closing phenylalanine or tryptophan. D genes are given only for firm matches. Rows may omit the clone size; those that give it use once, few, many or a size class.

- | TRBJ1-1 | TRBV6-2/TRBV6-3 | - | CASSYGTRRVWVMNTEAFF | TGTGCCAGCAGTTACGGGACAAGGAGGGTTTGGGTGATGAACACTGAAGCTTTCTTT
few | TRBJ1-1 | TRBV4-3 | - | CASSQDGGTTEAFF | TGCGCCAGCAGCCAAGATGGTGGGACCACTGAAGCTTTCTTT
- | TRBJ1-5 | TRBV27 | - | CASSSTDGTQPQHF | TGTGCCAGCAGTTCGACAGACGGCACTCAGCCCCAGCACTTT
many | TRBJ1-5 | TRBV7-2 | TRBD1 | CASSADRASQPQHF | TGTGCCAGCAGCGCGGACAGGGCTAGTCAGCCCCAGCATTTT
many | TRBJ2-2 | TRBV11-2 | TRBD2 | CASSLRPRGVTGELFF | TGTGCCAGCAGCTTGAGACCGCGGGGGGTGACCGGGGAGCTGTTTTTT
many | TRBJ1-2 | TRBV9 | - | CASSAEGGRGYTF | TGTGCCAGCAGTGCCGAAGGGGGGCGCGGCTACACCTTC
- | TRBJ1-3 | TRBV11-1 | - | CASSSLGRGMSSGNTIYF | TGTGCCAGCAGCTCCCTAGGTAGGGGGATGAGCTCTGGAAACACCATATATTTT
many | TRBJ1-2 | TRBV7-3 | - | CASSANPRDGYTF | TGTGCCAGCAGCGCAAACCCCAGGGATGGCTACACCTTC
- | TRBJ1-1 | TRBV7-2 | - | CASSLAAFTNTEAFF | TGTGCCAGCAGCTTAGCGGCATTTACGAACACTGAAGCTTTCTTT
many | TRBJ2-2 | TRBV13 | TRBD2 | CASSLGAGLTSGKFADTGELFF | TGTGCCAGCAGCTTAGGGGCTGGTTTGACTAGCGGGAAGTTTGCGGACACCGGGGAGCTGTTTTTT
- | TRBJ2-5 | TRBV6-1 | TRBD2 | CASREREGLETQYF | TGTGCCAGCAGAGAGCGGGAGGGCCTTGAGACCCAGTACTTC
many | TRBJ1-2 | TRBV12-3/TRBV12-4 | - | CASSFSPGGGLGYTF | TGTGCCAGCAGTTTTTCGCCGGGCGGAGGTTTAGGCTACACCTTC
once | TRBJ2-2 | TRBV7-4 | - | CASSSLRDLYPTELFF | TGTGCCAGCAGTTCCCTCCGGGACCTATATCCGACGGAGCTGTTTTTT
many | TRBJ2-7 | TRBV27 | TRBD1 | CASSSQGASFEQYF | TGTGCCAGCAGCTCACAGGGGGCGTCTTTCGAGCAGTATTTC
many | TRBJ1-5 | TRBV28 | - | CASSPDPSNQPQHF | TGTGCCAGCAGTCCCGATCCCTCCAACCAGCCCCAGCATTTT
- | TRBJ2-7 | TRBV12-3/TRBV12-4 | TRBD2 | CASAVPERGYEQYF | TGTGCCAGCGCTGTGCCGGAGCGGGGGTACGAGCAGTACTTC
many | TRBJ1-2 | TRBV7-3 | - | CASSLTSLSGLYTF | TGTGCCAGCAGCTTAACGTCCCTCTCCGGGCTCTACACCTTC
many | TRBJ1-2 | TRBV6-5 | TRBD1 | CASRTRDSEGYTF | TGTGCCAGCAGGACCCGGGACAGTGAGGGCTACACCTTC
once | TRBJ2-7 | TRBV12-3/TRBV12-4 | - | CASSLRPGIYEQYF | TGTGCCAGCAGCTTACGTCCAGGCATCTACGAGCAGTACTTC
- | TRBJ2-7 | TRBV6-1 | TRBD2 | CASTHGLAGGPPYEQYF | TGTGCCAGCACCCACGGGTTAGCGGGAGGGCCCCCCTACGAGCAGTACTTC
many | TRBJ1-5 | TRBV6-5 | - | CASSSGRLNQPQHF | TGTGCCAGCAGCTCGGGACGACTCAATCAGCCCCAGCATTTT
- | TRBJ2-5 | TRBV24-1 | TRBD1 | CATSDSYQDRVRETQYF | TGTGCCACCAGTGATTCTTACCAAGACAGGGTCCGGGAGACCCAGTACTTC
- | TRBJ1-3 | TRBV28 | TRBD1 | CASSGWTGARGNTIYF | TGTGCCAGCAGTGGGTGGACAGGGGCTCGCGGAAACACCATATATTTT
many | TRBJ2-5 | TRBV5-6 | - | CASSLVSDVETQYF | TGTGCCAGCAGCTTGGTATCGGACGTAGAGACCCAGTACTTC
- | TRBJ2-5 | TRBV7-2 | - | CASSSGDSGRETQYF | TGTGCCAGCAGCTCGGGGGATAGCGGTCGAGAGACCCAGTACTTC
- | TRBJ1-2 | TRBV19 | - | CAGRLTGSAYGYTF | TGTGCCGGGCGTTTAACAGGGAGTGCCTATGGCTACACCTTC
many | TRBJ1-4 | TRBV12-3/TRBV12-4 | TRBD1 | CASSLSRDRGPNEKLFF | TGTGCCAGCAGTCTGTCCCGGGACAGGGGCCCAAATGAAAAACTGTTTTTT